A selection of T cell receptor beta chains follows, all from one sample in a study of cytomegalovirus exposure and HLA in healthy donors. The assay was immunoSEQ multiplex PCR, and TCRdb's table has in-frame clones only and misses some. Here the sample spans under 200,000 clones, about 12% being singletons. Sequencing used PBMCs. All receptors come from a man aged 50-59 years in good health and CMV-seropositive. Each CDR3 is given with its conserved first and last residue. A D gene is named only where the DNA matches it firmly. For some rows the clone size is stated as once, few or many, or as a class when expanded; others skip it.

D,V,J,size,CDR3,DNA
-,TRBV4-3,TRBJ2-3,-,CASSSGLLEDTQYF,TGCGCCAGCAGCTCGGGACTTTTGGAGGATACGCAGTATTTT
-,TRBV28,TRBJ1-5,few,CASSNQGSQPQHF,TGTGCCAGCAGCAACCAGGGTTCCCAGCCCCAGCATTTT
-,TRBV7-9,TRBJ1-4,-,CASSLVQGSNEKLFF,TGTGCCAGCAGCTTAGTACAGGGAAGTAATGAAAAACTGTTTTTT
TRBD1,TRBV9,TRBJ2-1,few,CASSVAATGGAGNEQFF,TGTGCCAGCAGCGTAGCTGCAACAGGGGGCGCTGGCAATGAGCAGTTCTTC
-,TRBV5-4,TRBJ1-5,few,CASSLETGQPQHF,TGTGCCAGCAGCTTAGAAACAGGTCAGCCCCAGCATTTT
TRBD1,TRBV4-3,TRBJ1-2,-,CASSQDGQGELGYTF,TGCGCCAGCAGCCAAGACGGACAGGGGGAACTTGGCTACACCTTC
TRBD1,TRBV7-2,TRBJ1-2,few,CAGGGQGGRGYTF,TGTGCCGGTGGGGGACAGGGAGGACGCGGCTACACCTTC
TRBD1,TRBV6-4,TRBJ1-6,few,CASSSTGLNSPLHF,TGTGCCAGCTCCTCGACAGGGCTAAATTCACCCCTCCACTTT
TRBD1,TRBV7-2,TRBJ2-7,-,CASSFDRAYEQYF,TGTGCCAGCAGCTTCGACAGGGCCTACGAGCAGTACTTC
TRBD1,TRBV27,TRBJ1-5,few,CASSRTGGLNQPQHF,TGTGCCAGCAGCAGGACAGGGGGCCTCAATCAGCCCCAGCATTTT
-,TRBV4-2,TRBJ2-1,-,CASSQDLKDSHPGEQFF,TGTGCCAGCAGCCAAGATTTGAAGGACAGCCACCCGGGTGAGCAGTTCTTC
-,TRBV6-6,TRBJ2-1,few,CASSYEGNEQFF,TGTGCCAGCAGTTATGAGGGAAATGAGCAGTTCTTC
-,TRBV7-8,TRBJ2-3,few,CASSPGGGLAADTQYF,TGTGCCAGCAGCCCGGGTGGGGGGTTAGCTGCAGATACGCAGTATTTT
TRBD1,TRBV5-1,TRBJ2-7,few,CASSLAGQAYEQYF,TGCGCCAGCAGCTTGGCCGGACAGGCCTACGAGCAGTACTTC
-,TRBV28,TRBJ2-1,-,CASSPQGGSYNEQFF,TGTGCCAGCAGTCCCCAGGGGGGCTCCTACAATGAGCAGTTCTTC
-,TRBV6-5,TRBJ1-5,-,CASSPMMTANQPQHF,TGTGCCAGCAGTCCCATGATGACAGCTAATCAGCCCCAGCATTTT
-,TRBV7-2,TRBJ2-5,-,CASSLAWAEETQYF,TGTGCCAGCAGCTTAGCGTGGGCTGAAGAGACCCAGTACTTC
-,TRBV29-1,TRBJ1-3,-,CSVEEGTPGNTIYF,TGCAGCGTTGAGGAGGGTACTCCTGGAAACACCATATATTTT
-,TRBV28,TRBJ1-2,-,CASSSGYYGYTF,TGTGCCAGCAGTTCGGGGTACTATGGCTACACCTTC
-,TRBV20-1,TRBJ2-7,few,CSADFSYEQYF,TGCAGTGCCGACTTCTCCTACGAGCAGTACTTC
-,TRBV18,TRBJ1-5,few,CASSPTYNQPQHF,TGTGCCAGCTCACCAACATACAATCAGCCCCAGCATTTT
TRBD1,TRBV5-1,TRBJ2-7,few,CASSLGGTGSYEQYF,TGCGCCAGCAGCCTAGGTGGGACAGGGTCCTACGAGCAGTACTTC
-,TRBV7-9,TRBJ1-2,few,CASSPLEGFYGYTF,TGTGCCAGCAGCCCCCTGGAGGGATTCTATGGCTACACCTTC
-,TRBV7-2,TRBJ1-6,-,CASSLALGNSPLHF,TGTGCCAGCAGCTTAGCGCTAGGAAATTCACCCCTCCACTTT
-,TRBV4-3,TRBJ1-1,-,CASSQDKALTGNTEAFF,TGCGCCAGCAGCCAAGATAAGGCTCTAACGGGGAACACTGAAGCTTTCTTT
TRBD1,TRBV2,TRBJ1-4,-,CASSENRGSGKLFF,TGTGCCAGCAGTGAAAACAGGGGTAGTGGAAAACTGTTTTTT
TRBD2,TRBV7-9,TRBJ2-1,few,CASSHPGGGEQFF,TGTGCCAGCAGCCACCCTGGGGGGGGTGAGCAGTTCTTC
TRBD2,TRBV2,TRBJ2-2,-,CASGLAGVRTGELFF,TGTGCCAGCGGACTAGCGGGGGTCCGTACCGGGGAGCTGTTTTTT
-,TRBV19,TRBJ2-1,few,CASRDSYNEQFF,TGTGCCAGTAGGGACAGCTACAATGAGCAGTTCTTC
TRBD1,TRBV29-1,TRBJ1-2,-,CSVGGQATYGYTF,TGCAGCGTCGGAGGACAGGCCACATATGGCTACACCTTC
TRBD1,TRBV11-3,TRBJ1-6,-,CASSLGGQGKNSPLHF,TGTGCCAGCAGCTTAGGAGGACAGGGGAAAAATTCACCCCTCCACTTT
TRBD2,TRBV18,TRBJ2-1,-,CASSPGLAGVYNEQFF,TGTGCCAGCTCACCAGGCCTAGCGGGGGTCTACAATGAGCAGTTCTTC
-,TRBV30,TRBJ1-6,few,CAWSAGPLHF,TGTGCCTGGAGCGCCGGACCCCTCCACTTT
-,TRBV7-8,TRBJ1-1,few,CASSFATGTEAFF,TGTGCCAGCAGCTTTGCGACAGGCACTGAAGCTTTCTTT
-,TRBV11-3,TRBJ1-4,few,CASSLDGTSGEKLFF,TGTGCCAGCAGCTTAGACGGGACATCGGGAGAAAAACTGTTTTTT
-,TRBV5-4,TRBJ2-2,few,CASSLVSERELFF,TGTGCCAGCAGCTTGGTGAGCGAGAGGGAGCTGTTTTTT
-,TRBV7-2,TRBJ2-5,-,CASSFPSQETQYF,TGTGCCAGCAGCTTCCCCAGCCAAGAGACCCAGTACTTC
-,TRBV4-1,TRBJ1-6,few,CASSQERAPGGSPLHF,TGCGCCAGCAGCCAAGAAAGGGCACCGGGGGGCTCACCCCTCCACTTT
-,TRBV6-6,TRBJ1-1,few,CASSYGGVNTEAFF,TGTGCCAGCAGTTATGGGGGGGTGAACACTGAAGCTTTCTTT
TRBD1,TRBV20-1,TRBJ2-1,few,CSARTGDREFF,TGCAGTGCTAGGACGGGGGACAGGGAGTTCTTC
-,TRBV2,TRBJ1-2,few,CASSLGQQGTF,TGTGCCAGCAGCCTAGGACAACAAGGCACCTTC
TRBD2,TRBV7-8,TRBJ2-2,-,CASSLVVAGATGELFF,TGTGCCAGCAGCTTAGTGGTAGCGGGGGCCACCGGGGAGCTGTTTTTT
TRBD1,TRBV4-3,TRBJ2-2,-,CASSQAGQGANTGELFF,TGCGCCAGCAGCCAAGCCGGACAGGGGGCCAACACCGGGGAGCTGTTTTTT
-,TRBV7-2,TRBJ1-1,-,CASSRGQKRGAFF,TGTGCCAGCAGCCGAGGGCAAAAGAGAGGGGCTTTCTTT
-,TRBV6-1,TRBJ1-5,-,CASSVDRYNQPQHF,TGTGCCAGCAGTGTCGACAGATACAATCAGCCCCAGCATTTT
-,TRBV6-5,TRBJ1-2,few,CASSYSPGDGYTF,TGTGCCAGCAGTTACTCGCCGGGGGACGGCTACACCTTC
-,TRBV7-2,TRBJ1-5,few,CASSVFTDQPQHF,TGTGCCAGCAGCGTATTCACTGATCAGCCCCAGCATTTT
TRBD2,TRBV15,TRBJ2-1,few,CATSRDQFSGGGNEQFF,TGTGCCACCAGCAGAGATCAGTTTAGCGGGGGGGGCAATGAGCAGTTCTTC
-,TRBV10-3,TRBJ1-1,-,CAISDGRSMNTEAFF,TGTGCCATCAGTGATGGCAGGTCTATGAACACTGAAGCTTTCTTT
-,TRBV7-9,TRBJ2-7,-,CASSLAGAYYEQYF,TGTGCCAGCAGCTTAGCGGGAGCGTACTACGAGCAGTACTTC